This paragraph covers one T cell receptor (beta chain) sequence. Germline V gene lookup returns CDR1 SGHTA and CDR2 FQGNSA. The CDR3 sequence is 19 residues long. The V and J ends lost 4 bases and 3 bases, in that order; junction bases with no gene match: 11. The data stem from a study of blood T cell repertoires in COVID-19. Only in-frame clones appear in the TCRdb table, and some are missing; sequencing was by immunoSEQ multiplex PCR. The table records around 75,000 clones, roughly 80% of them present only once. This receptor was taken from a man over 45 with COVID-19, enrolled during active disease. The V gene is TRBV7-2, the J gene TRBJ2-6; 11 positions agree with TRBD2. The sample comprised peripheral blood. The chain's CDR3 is CASSSTGLAGSLGANVLTF. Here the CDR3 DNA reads TGTGCCAGCAGCTCAACCGGACTAGCGGGTTCGCTTGGGGCCAACGTCCTGACTTTC.